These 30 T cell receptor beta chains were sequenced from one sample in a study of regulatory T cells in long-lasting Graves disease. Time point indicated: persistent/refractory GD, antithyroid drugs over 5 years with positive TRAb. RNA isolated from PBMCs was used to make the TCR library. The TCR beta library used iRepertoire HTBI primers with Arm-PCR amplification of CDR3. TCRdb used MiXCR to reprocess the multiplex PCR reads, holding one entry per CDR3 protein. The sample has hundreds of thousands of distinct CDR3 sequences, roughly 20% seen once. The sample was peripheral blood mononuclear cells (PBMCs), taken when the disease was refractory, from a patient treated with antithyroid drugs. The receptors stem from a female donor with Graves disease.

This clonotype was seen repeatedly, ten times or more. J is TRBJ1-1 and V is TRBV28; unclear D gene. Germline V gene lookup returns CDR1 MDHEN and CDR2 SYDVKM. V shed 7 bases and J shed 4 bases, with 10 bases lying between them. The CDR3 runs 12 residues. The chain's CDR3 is CASNWGSTEAFF. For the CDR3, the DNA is TGTGCCAGCAATTGGGGTTCCACTGAAGCTTTCTTT.

CDR3: CASSINAGNGNTEAFF. The DNA for the CDR3 is TGTGCCAGTAGTATTAACGCAGGGAATGGGAACACTGAAGCTTTCTTT. The chain recombines TRBV19 with TRBJ1-1; possibly TRBD1 for D (5 bases). Deletions cut 3 bases from V and 1 base from J, with 15 bases between. The germline gives CDR1 LNHDA, CDR2 SQIVND (reference sequence). This CDR3 is 16 amino acids long.

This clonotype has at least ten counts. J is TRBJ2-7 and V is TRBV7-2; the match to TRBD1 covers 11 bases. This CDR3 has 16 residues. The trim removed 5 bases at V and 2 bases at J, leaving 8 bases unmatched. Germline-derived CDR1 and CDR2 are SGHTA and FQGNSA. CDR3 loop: CASSQGTGGRPYEQYF. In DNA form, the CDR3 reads TGTGCCAGCAGCCAAGGGACAGGGGGTAGACCCTACGAGCAGTACTTC. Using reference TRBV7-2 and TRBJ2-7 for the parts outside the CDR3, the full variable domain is GAGVSQSPSNKVTEKGKDVELRCDPISGHTALYWYRQSLGQGLEFLIYFQGNSAPDKSGLPSDRFSAERTGGSVSTLTIQRTQQEDSAVYLCASSQGTGGRPYEQYFGPGTRLTVT.

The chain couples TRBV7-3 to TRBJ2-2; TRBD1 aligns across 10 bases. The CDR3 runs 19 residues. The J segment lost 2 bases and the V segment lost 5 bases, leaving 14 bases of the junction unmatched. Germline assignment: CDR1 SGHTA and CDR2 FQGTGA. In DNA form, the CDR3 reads TGTGCCAGCAGCCCCCGGGGACAGGGGATAAGCTATAACACCGGGGAGCTGTTTTTT. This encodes CASSPRGQGISYNTGELFF.

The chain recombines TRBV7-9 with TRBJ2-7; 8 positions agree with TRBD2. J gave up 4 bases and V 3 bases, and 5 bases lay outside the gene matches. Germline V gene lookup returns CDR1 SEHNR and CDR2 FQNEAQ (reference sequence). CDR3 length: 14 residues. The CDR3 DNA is TGTGCCAGCAGCTTCAGCGGGAGTGTGTACGAGCAGTACTTC. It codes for CASSFSGSVYEQYF.

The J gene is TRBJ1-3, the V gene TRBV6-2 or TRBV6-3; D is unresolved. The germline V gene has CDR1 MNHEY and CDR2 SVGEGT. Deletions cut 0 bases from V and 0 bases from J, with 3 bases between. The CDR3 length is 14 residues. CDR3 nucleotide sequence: TGTGCCAGCAGTTACTCGAACTCTGGAAACACCATATATTTT. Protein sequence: CASSYSNSGNTIYF.

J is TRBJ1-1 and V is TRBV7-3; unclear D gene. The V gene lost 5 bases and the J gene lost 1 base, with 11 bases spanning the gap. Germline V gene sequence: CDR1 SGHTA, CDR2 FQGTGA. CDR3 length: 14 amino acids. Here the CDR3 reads CASSPGPGNTEAFF. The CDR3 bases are TGTGCCAGCAGCCCCGGGCCGGGGAACACTGAAGCTTTCTTT.

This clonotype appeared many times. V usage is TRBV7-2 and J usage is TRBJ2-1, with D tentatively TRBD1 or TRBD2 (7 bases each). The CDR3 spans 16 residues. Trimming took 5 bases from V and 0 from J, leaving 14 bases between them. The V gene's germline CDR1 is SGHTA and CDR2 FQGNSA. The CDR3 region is CASSLQGDYSYNEQFF. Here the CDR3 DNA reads TGTGCCAGCAGCCTCCAGGGGGACTACTCCTACAATGAGCAGTTCTTC.

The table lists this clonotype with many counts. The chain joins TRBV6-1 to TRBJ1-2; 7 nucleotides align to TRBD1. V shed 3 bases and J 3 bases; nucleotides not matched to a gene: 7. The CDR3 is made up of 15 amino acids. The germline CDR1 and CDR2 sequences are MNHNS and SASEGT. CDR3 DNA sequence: TGTGCCAGCAGTGAGGAGGAGGGGGCGTACTATGGCTACACCTTC. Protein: CASSEEEGAYYGYTF.

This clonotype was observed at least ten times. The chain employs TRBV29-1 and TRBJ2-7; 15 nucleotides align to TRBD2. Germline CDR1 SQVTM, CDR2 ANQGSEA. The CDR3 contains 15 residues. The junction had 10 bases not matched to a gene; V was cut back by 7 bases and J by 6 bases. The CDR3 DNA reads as TGCAGCGCGGGACTAGCGGGAGGTTCTCTGGGCGAGCAGTACTTC. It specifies CSAGLAGGSLGEQYF.

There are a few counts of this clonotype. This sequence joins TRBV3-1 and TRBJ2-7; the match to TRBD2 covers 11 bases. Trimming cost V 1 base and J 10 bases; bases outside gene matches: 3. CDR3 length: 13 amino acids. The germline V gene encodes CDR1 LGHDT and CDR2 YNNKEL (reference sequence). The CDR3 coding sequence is TGTGCCAGCAGCCAAGGGACTAGCGGGTTTCAGTACTTC. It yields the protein CASSQGTSGFQYF.

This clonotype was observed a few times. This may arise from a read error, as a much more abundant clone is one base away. CDR3 in DNA: TGTGCCAGCAGTACGGGACAGCCGTACCAAGGGACCCAGTACTTC. Protein product: CASSTGQPYQGTQYF. The chain has TRBV6-1 and TRBJ2-5, with 7 bases lining up with TRBD1. Germline values: CDR1 MNHNS, CDR2 SASEGT. The CDR3 length is 15 residues.

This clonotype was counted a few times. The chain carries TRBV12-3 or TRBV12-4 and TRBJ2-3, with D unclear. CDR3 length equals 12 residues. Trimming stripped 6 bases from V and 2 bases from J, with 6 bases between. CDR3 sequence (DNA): TGTGCCAGCAGGACGAACACAGATACGCAGTATTTT. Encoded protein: CASRTNTDTQYF.

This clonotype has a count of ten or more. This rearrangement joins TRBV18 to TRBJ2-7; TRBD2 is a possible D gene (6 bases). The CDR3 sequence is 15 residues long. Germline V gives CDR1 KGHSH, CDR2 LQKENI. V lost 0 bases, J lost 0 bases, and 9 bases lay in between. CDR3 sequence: CASSPPSGSSYEQYF. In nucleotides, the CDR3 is TGTGCCAGCTCACCACCTAGCGGAAGCTCCTACGAGCAGTACTTC.

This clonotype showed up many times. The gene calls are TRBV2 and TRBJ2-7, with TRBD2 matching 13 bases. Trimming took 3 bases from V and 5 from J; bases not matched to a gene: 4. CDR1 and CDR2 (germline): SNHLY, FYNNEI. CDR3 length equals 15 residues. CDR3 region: CASSDPGLAGHEQYF. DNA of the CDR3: TGTGCCAGCAGTGACCCGGGACTAGCGGGACACGAGCAGTACTTC.

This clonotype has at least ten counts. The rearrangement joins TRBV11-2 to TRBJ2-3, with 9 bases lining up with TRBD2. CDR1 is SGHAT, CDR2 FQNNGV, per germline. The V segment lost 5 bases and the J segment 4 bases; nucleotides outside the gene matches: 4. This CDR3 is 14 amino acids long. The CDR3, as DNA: TGTGCCAGCAGCCTAGCGGGAATGGCAGATACGCAGTATTTT. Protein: CASSLAGMADTQYF.

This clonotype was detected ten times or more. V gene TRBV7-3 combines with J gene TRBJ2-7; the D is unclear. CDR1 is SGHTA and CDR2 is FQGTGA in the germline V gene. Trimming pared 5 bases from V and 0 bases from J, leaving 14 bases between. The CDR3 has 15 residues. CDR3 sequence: CASSPGRLSSYEQYF. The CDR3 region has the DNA TGTGCCAGCAGCCCAGGACGATTAAGCTCCTACGAGCAGTACTTC.

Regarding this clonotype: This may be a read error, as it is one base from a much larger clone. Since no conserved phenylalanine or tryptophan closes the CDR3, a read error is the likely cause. CDR3 region: CASRGSSAQHS. DNA of the CDR3: TGTGCCAGCCGGGGATCGTCAGCCCAGCATTCT. The rearrangement joins TRBV18 to TRBJ1-5; no clear D. The CDR3 is 11 amino acids. Germline CDR1 KGHSH, CDR2 LQKENI. V lost 8 bases and J 11 bases, leaving 13 bases between the germline ends.

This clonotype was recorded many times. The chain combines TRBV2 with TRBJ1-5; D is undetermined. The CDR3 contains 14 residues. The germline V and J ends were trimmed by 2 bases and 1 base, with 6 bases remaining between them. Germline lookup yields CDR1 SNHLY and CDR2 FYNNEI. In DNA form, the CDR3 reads TGTGCCAGCAGTGAATATGGGAGCAATCAGCCCCAGCATTTT. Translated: CASSEYGSNQPQHF.

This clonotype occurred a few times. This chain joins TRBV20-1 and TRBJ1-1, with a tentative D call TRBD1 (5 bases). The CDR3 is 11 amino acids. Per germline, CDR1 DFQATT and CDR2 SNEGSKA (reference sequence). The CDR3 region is CSASGTTEAFF. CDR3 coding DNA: TGCAGCGCATCGGGGACCACTGAAGCTTTCTTT.

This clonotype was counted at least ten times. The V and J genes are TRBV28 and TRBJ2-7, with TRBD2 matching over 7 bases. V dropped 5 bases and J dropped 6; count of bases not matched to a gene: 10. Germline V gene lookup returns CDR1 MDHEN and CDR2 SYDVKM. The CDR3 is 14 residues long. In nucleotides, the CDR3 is TGTGCCAGCAGTCCCGGGACCGGGACTATCGAGCAGTACTTC. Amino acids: CASSPGTGTIEQYF.

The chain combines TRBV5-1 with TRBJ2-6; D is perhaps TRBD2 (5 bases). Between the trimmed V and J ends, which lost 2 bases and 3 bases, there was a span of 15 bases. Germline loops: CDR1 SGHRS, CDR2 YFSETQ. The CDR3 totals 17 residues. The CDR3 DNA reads TGCGCCAGCAGCTTCGGACTCTTGAACGATGGGGCCAACGTCCTGACTTTC. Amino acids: CASSFGLLNDGANVLTF. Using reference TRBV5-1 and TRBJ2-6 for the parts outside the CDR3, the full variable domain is KAGVTQTPRYLIKTRGQQVTLSCSPISGHRSVSWYQQTPGQGLQFLFEYFSETQRNKGNFPGRFSGRQFSNSRSEMNVSTLELGDSALYLCASSFGLLNDGANVLTFGAGSRLTVL.

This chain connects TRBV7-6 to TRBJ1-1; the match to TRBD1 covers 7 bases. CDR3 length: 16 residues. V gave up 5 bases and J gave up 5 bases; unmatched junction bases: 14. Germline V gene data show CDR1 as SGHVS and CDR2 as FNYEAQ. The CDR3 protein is CASSLGVPGGLTEAFF. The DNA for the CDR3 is TGTGCCAGCAGCCTTGGCGTTCCAGGGGGTTTAACTGAAGCTTTCTTT.

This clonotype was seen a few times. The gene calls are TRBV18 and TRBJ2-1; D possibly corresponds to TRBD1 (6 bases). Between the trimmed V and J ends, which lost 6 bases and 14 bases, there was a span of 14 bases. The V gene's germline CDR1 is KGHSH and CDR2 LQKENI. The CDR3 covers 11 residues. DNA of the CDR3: TGTGCCAGCTCCAGTGGGGACATCAAGTTCTTC. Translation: CASSSGDIKFF. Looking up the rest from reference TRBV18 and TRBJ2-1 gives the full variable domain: NAGVMQNPRHLVRRRGQEARLRCSPMKGHSHVYWYRQLPEEGLKFMVYLQKENIIDESGMPKERFSAEFPKEGPSILRIQQVVRGDSAAYFCASSSGDIKFFGPGTRLTVL.

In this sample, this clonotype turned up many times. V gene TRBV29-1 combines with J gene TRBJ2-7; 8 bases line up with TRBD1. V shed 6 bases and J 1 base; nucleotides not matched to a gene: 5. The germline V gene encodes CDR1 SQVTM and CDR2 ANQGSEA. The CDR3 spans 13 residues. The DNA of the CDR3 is TGCAGCGTGAAGTACAGGGGGTCCTACGAGCAGTACTTC. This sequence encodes CSVKYRGSYEQYF.

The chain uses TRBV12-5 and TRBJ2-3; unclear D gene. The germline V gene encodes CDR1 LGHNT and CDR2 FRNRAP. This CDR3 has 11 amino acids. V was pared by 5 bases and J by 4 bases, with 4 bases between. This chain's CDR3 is CASGIADTQYF. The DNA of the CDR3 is TGTGCTAGTGGTATAGCAGATACGCAGTATTTT.

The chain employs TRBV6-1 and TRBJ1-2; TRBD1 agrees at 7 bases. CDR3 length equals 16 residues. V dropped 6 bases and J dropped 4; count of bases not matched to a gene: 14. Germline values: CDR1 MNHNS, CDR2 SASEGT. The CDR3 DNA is TGTGCCAGCAGCCAGAACAGGGGTGGTAGTCTCTATGGCTACACCTTC. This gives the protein CASSQNRGGSLYGYTF.

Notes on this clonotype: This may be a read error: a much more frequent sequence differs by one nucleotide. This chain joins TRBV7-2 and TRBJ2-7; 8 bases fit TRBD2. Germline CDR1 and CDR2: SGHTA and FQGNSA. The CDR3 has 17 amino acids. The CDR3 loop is CAGSPGGGLAGAYEQYF. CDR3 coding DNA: TGTGCCGGCAGTCCGGGAGGAGGTCTAGCGGGTGCCTACGAGCAGTACTTC.

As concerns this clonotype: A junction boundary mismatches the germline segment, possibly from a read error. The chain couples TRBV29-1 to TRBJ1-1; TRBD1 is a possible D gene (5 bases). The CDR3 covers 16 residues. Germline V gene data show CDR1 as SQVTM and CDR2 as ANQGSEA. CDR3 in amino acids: CGVANAPGRGRAEAFF. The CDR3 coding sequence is TGCGGCGTCGCAAACGCCCCAGGTAGGGGCAGGGCTGAAGCTTTCTTT.

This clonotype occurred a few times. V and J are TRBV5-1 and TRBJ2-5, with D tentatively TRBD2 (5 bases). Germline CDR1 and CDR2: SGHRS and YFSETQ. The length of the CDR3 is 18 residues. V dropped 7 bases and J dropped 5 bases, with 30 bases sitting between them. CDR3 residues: CASVDGYPGMLGRETQYF. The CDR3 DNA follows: TGCGCCAGCGTCGACGGTTACCCCGGGATGCTGGGTCGGGAGACCCAGTACTTC.